The T cell receptor beta chain described here comes from a study of blood T cell repertoires in COVID-19. Those who participated ranged in age from about 18 to 95 years and resided in 20 to 30 US areas. Cohort assignment relied on participant-reported clinical history. Recovered Cohort 3 donors showed two negative PCRs, clearance, or symptom resolution. Method: immunoSEQ multiplex PCR; TCRdb's copy keeps in-frame clones and lacks some. The sample has around 180,000 clones; less than 85% are singletons. V was clipped by 2 bases and J by 2 bases; unmatched bases: 5. The CDR3 is 16 residues long. Germline CDR1 reads LGHDT; CDR2 reads YNNKEL (reference sequence).

This TCR was sampled from a man aged 50 or older who had recovered from COVID-19. Sequenced material: PBMCs or T cells enriched from blood (not recorded which). The rearrangement joins TRBV3-1 (or the pseudogene TRBV3-2) to TRBJ2-5; TRBD1 matches at 10 bases. CDR3 sequence: CASSQLGQGGQETQYF. CDR3 in DNA: TGTGCCAGCAGCCAACTAGGACAGGGGGGACAAGAGACCCAGTACTTC.